Listed here are 8 T cell receptor beta chains from one sample, sequenced in a study of T cells in Graves' hyperthyroidism and ophthalmopathy. Amplified TCR beta CDR3 regions derived from RNA transcripts. RT-PCR in the first round (using the HTBI primer set) targeted the TCR CDR3. TCRdb processed the multiplex PCR reads anew with MiXCR; each CDR3 protein has one entry. The repertoire holds roughly 500,000 distinct CDR3 sequences, with roughly 16% as singletons. Specimen: blood. The receptors here all came from a woman aged 25 to 39 with Graves' ophthalmopathy.

This clonotype was detected many times. The chain uses TRBV6-1 and TRBJ1-5; D might be TRBD1 (6 bases). This CDR3 has 16 amino acids. Germline V gene data show CDR1 as MNHNS and CDR2 as SASEGT. The V end lost 5 bases, the J end lost 0 bases, and 14 bases lay between the germline ends. The CDR3 region has the DNA TGTGCCAGCAGTCGCACAGGGACGGTTAGCAATCAGCCCCAGCATTTT. Its protein product is CASSRTGTVSNQPQHF.

This clonotype was seen many times. CDR3 in DNA: TGTGCCAGCAGCTCCTTATCGCACAGGGGCACTGAAGCTTTCTTT. It codes for CASSSLSHRGTEAFF. The chain employs TRBV11-2 and TRBJ1-1; 7 bases are shared with TRBD1. Unmatched junction bases numbered 9, after V lost 4 bases and J lost 4 bases. The CDR3 contains 15 residues. Germline assignment: CDR1 SGHAT and CDR2 FQNNGV.

This clonotype came up many times. This rearrangement joins TRBV27 to TRBJ1-2; tentative D call: TRBD1 (5 bases). Trimming shortened V by 0 bases and J by 6 bases, and 26 bases separated the two germline ends. Germline loops: CDR1 MNHEY, CDR2 SMNVEV (reference sequence). The CDR3 loop spans 19 amino acids. CDR3: CASSLSIVSRGAPFDGYTF. CDR3 bases: TGTGCCAGCAGTTTATCGATAGTGTCCAGAGGGGCCCCTTTCGATGGCTACACCTTC.

The sample holds many counts of this clonotype. The CDR3 DNA reads as TGCAGTGCTAGCGGAGACCTAAGCAATGAGCAGTTCTTC. Translating it yields CSASGDLSNEQFF. The chain uses TRBV20-1 and TRBJ2-1, with D unresolved. The V end was cut by 3 bases, the J end by 6 bases, with 12 bases between. CDR1 is DFQATT, CDR2 SNEGSKA, per germline (reference sequence). The CDR3 consists of 13 residues.

This clonotype was observed many times. This sequence joins TRBV20-1 and TRBJ1-5; D gene unclear. This CDR3 region has 15 residues. Trimming removed 6 bases from V and 3 bases from J, with 18 bases in between. The germline V gene has CDR1 DFQATT and CDR2 SNEGSKA (reference sequence). The CDR3 reads CSARAVTEDNQPQHF. For the CDR3, the DNA is TGCAGTGCACGGGCTGTAACAGAAGACAATCAGCCCCAGCATTTT.

This clonotype was picked up a small number of times. The chain uses TRBV25-1 and TRBJ2-5; TRBD1 agrees at 11 bases. Germline-derived CDR1 and CDR2 are MGHDK and SYGVNS. CDR3 size: 16 residues. The trim removed 4 bases at V and 4 bases at J, leaving 8 bases unmatched. The CDR3 nucleotides read TGTGCCAGCAGTGCCGCGCTGGGGACAGGGGGAGAGACCCAGTACTTC. Residues: CASSAALGTGGETQYF.

At least ten counts were recorded for this clonotype. The V and J genes are TRBV7-9 and TRBJ2-7, with D tentatively TRBD2 (6 bases). Trimming stripped 8 bases from V and 3 bases from J, with 14 bases between. The CDR3 extends over 13 amino acids. Germline V CDR1 and CDR2: SEHNR, FQNEAQ (reference sequence). CDR3 nucleotides: TGTGCCAGCCGTCCGGGAGAAGTCTACGAGCAGTACTTC. Translation gives CASRPGEVYEQYF.

In this sample, this clonotype turned up many times. This chain links TRBV20-1 with TRBJ1-2; weak D call: TRBD1 (5 bases). Germline V gene sequence: CDR1 DFQATT, CDR2 SNEGSKA (reference sequence). The CDR3 is made up of 14 amino acids. The ends were cut back, 3 bases at V and 4 bases at J, with 15 bases in the middle. The DNA for the CDR3 is TGCAGTGCTAGGGTTGCGGGGCAGTCCTATGGCTACACCTTC. Amino acid sequence: CSARVAGQSYGYTF.